This T cell receptor beta chain was identified during a study of T cell changes during pregnancy in multiple sclerosis. TCRdb's copy holds only in-frame clones and misses some; the assay was immunoSEQ multiplex PCR. Of more than 55,000 clones in the sample, under 95% were seen once. V lost 5 bases to trimming and J lost 3 bases, with 10 bases between them. Per germline, CDR1 SGHTA and CDR2 FQGTGA. This CDR3 has 13 residues. This specimen consisted of peripheral blood, obtained after pregnancy. The TCR comes from a female donor in good health, enrolled as a control in a pregnancy study. This rearrangement joins TRBV7-3 to TRBJ2-5; D gene ambiguous. CDR3 DNA sequence: TGTGCCAGCAGCGTCACAAAGAAAGAGACCCAGTACTTC. Its translation: CASSVTKKETQYF.